Shown below are 24 T cell receptor beta chains from a single sample sequenced in a study of blood T cell repertoires in COVID-19. Libraries were prepared by immunoSEQ multiplex PCR; TCRdb keeps only in-frame clonotypes and omits some of them. The table has around 300,000 clones, approximately 90% seen once. Specimen: peripheral blood. Receptors were obtained from a woman aged 45-60 years with active or convalescent COVID-19.

The sample holds one count of this clone. This chain uses TRBV4-1 with TRBJ1-1, with TRBD1 as a possible D gene (5 bases). Germline assignment: CDR1 MGHRA and CDR2 YSYEKL. The CDR3 runs 14 residues. V lost 4 bases and J lost 1, with 10 bases in between. The DNA for the CDR3 is TGCGCCAGCAGCCGCCAGGACAAGAACACTGAAGCTTTCTTT. Protein product: CASSRQDKNTEAFF.

The rearrangement uses TRBV5-8 and TRBJ2-1; 8 nucleotides match TRBD2. CDR3 length equals 15 residues. V gave up 6 bases and J gave up 4 bases; unmatched junction bases: 9. Germline lookup yields CDR1 SGHTS and CDR2 YDEGEE. The CDR3 sequence is CASTPTASGYNEQFF. The CDR3 coding sequence is TGTGCCAGCACACCGACCGCTAGCGGGTACAATGAGCAGTTCTTC.

The chain is built from TRBV7-3 and TRBJ2-3; perhaps TRBD2 as D (6 bases). The CDR3 consists of 15 residues. CDR1 and CDR2 from the germline V gene are SGHTA and FQGTGA. The V end was cut by 2 bases, the J end by 0 bases, with 9 bases between. The CDR3 sequence is CASSLFAGSTDTQYF. The CDR3 region has the DNA TGTGCCAGCAGCTTATTCGCGGGAAGCACAGATACGCAGTATTTT.

The genes are TRBV6-5 and TRBJ1-2; 7 positions match TRBD1. The V gene's germline CDR1 is MNHEY and CDR2 SVGAGI. The CDR3 consists of 15 residues. Trimming took 6 bases from V and 1 from J; bases not matched to a gene: 8. CDR3 in amino acids: CASSNLRGDNYGYTF. The DNA for the CDR3 is TGTGCCAGCAGCAATCTCAGGGGGGATAACTATGGCTACACCTTC.

The chain recombines TRBV9 with TRBJ2-2; TRBD1 matches 11 bases. After removal of 4 bases from V and 7 bases from J, the junction contained 12 bases not matched to a gene. The CDR3 sequence is 17 residues long. Germline loops: CDR1 SGDLS, CDR2 YYNGEE. Here the CDR3 reads CASSPVSGQGAIGELFF. The CDR3 DNA follows: TGTGCCAGCAGCCCTGTCTCAGGACAGGGGGCTATCGGGGAGCTGTTTTTT.

The chain has TRBV6-4 and TRBJ2-1, with D possibly matching TRBD1 (5 bases). CDR3 length equals 14 residues. Germline V gives CDR1 MRHNA, CDR2 SNTAGT. V shed 5 bases and J shed 5 bases, with 13 bases lying between them. DNA of the CDR3: TGTGCCAGCAGTCGATCAGGGCCGGACAATGAGCAGTTCTTC. This sequence encodes CASSRSGPDNEQFF.

This clone was recorded a few times. The CDR3 bases are TGTGCCAGCAGCTTAGAACACAGCCAATACTATGGCTACACCTTC. Translated: CASSLEHSQYYGYTF. This sequence joins TRBV7-8 and TRBJ1-2; D is unclear. The V gene lost 1 base and the J gene lost 3 bases, with 12 bases spanning the gap. The CDR3 extends over 15 amino acids. From germline, CDR1 is SGHVS and CDR2 FQNEAQ.

CDR3 sequence reads: CASSLMGREADEQYF. The CDR3 coding sequence is TGTGCCAGCAGCCTCATGGGGCGGGAGGCGGACGAGCAGTACTTC. The chain joins TRBV7-8 to TRBJ2-7, with 8 bases identical to TRBD2. Trimming cost V 5 bases and J 5 bases; bases outside gene matches: 11. Germline assignment: CDR1 SGHVS and CDR2 FQNEAQ. The CDR3 consists of 15 residues.

The table lists this clone with a count of one. V gene TRBV28 combines with J gene TRBJ2-1, with 7 bases lining up with TRBD1. With 2 bases clipped from V and 2 bases from J, the junction kept 3 bases outside the gene matches. Germline V CDR1 and CDR2: MDHEN, SYDVKM. The CDR3 sequence is 15 residues long. The CDR3 DNA sequence: TGTGCCAGCAGTTTAGTGACAGGGCCCTACAATGAGCAGTTCTTC. Amino acid sequence: CASSLVTGPYNEQFF.

The chain combines TRBV6-5 with TRBJ1-4, with 7 bases lining up with TRBD1. V was clipped by 5 bases and J by 7 bases; unmatched bases: 10. The CDR3 sequence is 15 residues long. CDR1 is MNHEY and CDR2 is SVGAGI in the germline V gene. The CDR3 reads CASSTFDRVVEKLFF. The DNA for the CDR3 is TGTGCCAGCAGTACCTTTGACAGGGTAGTTGAAAAACTGTTTTTT.

This chain joins TRBV7-9 and TRBJ2-1; 12 bases line up with TRBD2. This CDR3 contains 19 residues. The ends lost 3 bases at V and 4 bases at J; junction bases unmatched: 13. Germline lookup yields CDR1 SEHNR and CDR2 FQNEAQ (reference sequence). In DNA form, the CDR3 reads TGTGCCAGCAGCTTGCAGGCGGGACTAGCGGGCCTAATATACAATGAGCAGTTCTTC. Its translation: CASSLQAGLAGLIYNEQFF.

The chain uses TRBV28 and TRBJ2-3; 10 bases fit TRBD2. CDR1 is MDHEN and CDR2 is SYDVKM in the germline V gene. The CDR3 runs 15 residues. With V trimmed by 5 bases and J by 1 base, 3 bases remained unmatched. The CDR3 is CASSGAGGRTDTQYF. The CDR3 DNA reads as TGTGCCAGCAGTGGAGCGGGGGGGCGCACAGATACGCAGTATTTT.

The chain uses TRBV6-1 and TRBJ2-7; maybe TRBD2 (5 bases). The CDR3 is 18 residues long. V was cut by 3 bases and J by 3 bases, with 24 bases left in between. Germline lookup yields CDR1 MNHNS and CDR2 SASEGT. The CDR3 region is CASSDPGELRVPGYEQYF. In DNA, the CDR3 is TGTGCCAGCAGTGACCCTGGCGAGTTGAGGGTCCCGGGCTACGAGCAGTACTTC.

The chain recombines TRBV4-1 with TRBJ1-2; D unresolved. This CDR3 is built from 15 residues. V was clipped by 3 bases and J by 1 base, with 12 bases between them. The V gene's germline CDR1 is MGHRA and CDR2 YSYEKL. The CDR3 spells CASSQGGLRNYGYTF. In nucleotides, the CDR3 is TGCGCCAGCAGCCAGGGAGGGTTACGTAACTATGGCTACACCTTC.

This chain links TRBV11-2 with TRBJ2-3, with 8 bases lining up with TRBD1. This CDR3 is built from 17 residues. J gave up 0 bases and V 0 bases, and 5 bases lay outside the gene matches. Germline CDR1 reads SGHAT; CDR2 reads FQNNGV. CDR3: CASSLDPRQGSTDTQYF. CDR3 in DNA: TGTGCCAGCAGCTTAGACCCCAGACAGGGGAGCACAGATACGCAGTATTTT.

The gene calls are TRBV5-1 and TRBJ2-3; 7 bases map to TRBD1. Germline V gene sequence: CDR1 SGHRS, CDR2 YFSETQ. V lost 2 bases to trimming and J lost 5 bases; unmatched junction nucleotides: 5. The CDR3 runs to 14 residues. CDR3 in amino acids: CASSFLQGRDTQYF. The DNA for the CDR3 is TGCGCCAGCAGCTTCCTACAGGGGAGAGATACGCAGTATTTT.

The rearrangement links TRBV28 to TRBJ1-1, with D perhaps TRBD1 (5 bases). CDR1 and CDR2 from the germline V gene are MDHEN and SYDVKM. The length of the CDR3 is 16 residues. Trimming pared 2 bases from V and 5 bases from J, leaving 18 bases between. The CDR3 here is CASSLRRGGDRTEAFF. CDR3 coding DNA: TGTGCCAGCAGTTTAAGGAGAGGAGGGGATCGGACTGAAGCTTTCTTT.

J is TRBJ2-3 and V is TRBV4-2; 9 bases agree with TRBD1. The trim removed 3 bases at V and 11 bases at J, leaving 12 bases unmatched. Looked up from germline, CDR1 is LGHNA and CDR2 is YNFKEQ. This CDR3 has 15 residues. In DNA form, the CDR3 reads TGTGCCAGCAGCCAGGCAAAGACAGGGGGTGCATTGCAGTATTTT. Its protein is CASSQAKTGGALQYF.

V usage is TRBV2 and J usage is TRBJ2-6; D uncertain. Trimming pared 5 bases from V and 4 bases from J, leaving 6 bases between. CDR1 is SNHLY, CDR2 FYNNEI, per germline. The CDR3 has 13 amino acids. This chain's CDR3 is CASSFLGANVLTF. The CDR3, as DNA: TGTGCCAGCAGTTTCTTGGGGGCCAACGTCCTGACTTTC.

The chain recombines TRBV5-1 with TRBJ2-1, with 9 bases fitting TRBD2. Germline V gene lookup returns CDR1 SGHRS and CDR2 YFSETQ. The trim removed 6 bases at V and 1 base at J, leaving 11 bases unmatched. The CDR3 spans 17 residues. Here the CDR3 reads CASTRVPSGKSYNEQFF. CDR3 nucleotides: TGCGCCAGCACCCGTGTCCCTAGCGGGAAGTCCTACAATGAGCAGTTCTTC.

The chain is built from TRBV5-5 and TRBJ1-1, with D tentatively TRBD1 (6 bases). Germline-derived CDR1 and CDR2 are SGHKS and YYEKEE (reference sequence). Trimming left V 3 bases short and J 5 bases short, with 17 bases between. The CDR3 is 15 residues long. CDR3 protein: CASSSQLGGRTEAFF. Written as DNA, the CDR3 is TGTGCCAGCAGCTCACAATTGGGGGGGCGGACTGAAGCTTTCTTT. The variable domain in full, with the rest retrieved from reference TRBV5-5 and TRBJ1-1, is DAGVTQSPTHLIKTRGQQVTLRCSPISGHKSVSWYQQVLGQGPQFIFQYYEKEERGRGNFPDRFSARQFPNYSSELNVNALLLGDSALYLCASSSQLGGRTEAFFGQGTRLTVV.

This clone has a single count. The chain carries TRBV30 and TRBJ1-2; 11 bases align to TRBD1. V lost 6 bases and J lost 5; bases outside the gene matches: 5. Germline V gene lookup returns CDR1 GTSNPN and CDR2 SVGIG (reference sequence). The CDR3 has 13 residues. The CDR3 DNA reads as TGTGCCTGCCGGGACAGGGGGGGATATGGCTACACCTTC. Amino acid sequence: CACRDRGGYGYTF.

J is TRBJ1-4 and V is TRBV7-9; no clear D gene. The CDR3 runs to 17 residues. The V gene's germline CDR1 is SEHNR and CDR2 FQNEAQ (reference sequence). With 2 bases removed from V and 7 bases from J, the gap between germline ends came to 20 bases. CDR3 sequence (DNA): TGTGCCAGCAGCTTAAACCGGCGGGGTCTCGGCGGTGAAAAACTGTTTTTT. Translated, it gives CASSLNRRGLGGEKLFF.

V usage is TRBV7-3 and J usage is TRBJ2-3; D is undetermined. This CDR3 has 15 residues. Trimming took 1 base from V and 0 from J, leaving 8 bases between them. CDR1 SGHTA and CDR2 FQGTGA come from the germline V gene. CDR3 region: CASSLNPESTDTQYF. CDR3 in DNA: TGTGCCAGCAGCTTAAATCCGGAGAGCACAGATACGCAGTATTTT.